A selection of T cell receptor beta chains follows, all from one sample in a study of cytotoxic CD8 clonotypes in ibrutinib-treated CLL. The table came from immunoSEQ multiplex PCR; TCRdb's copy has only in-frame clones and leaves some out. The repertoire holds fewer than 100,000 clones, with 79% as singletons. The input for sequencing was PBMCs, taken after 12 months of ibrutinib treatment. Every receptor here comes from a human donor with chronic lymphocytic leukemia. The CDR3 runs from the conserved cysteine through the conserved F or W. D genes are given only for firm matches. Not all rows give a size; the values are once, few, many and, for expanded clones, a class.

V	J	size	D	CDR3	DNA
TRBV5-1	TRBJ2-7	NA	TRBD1	CASSFGGGQGPYEQYF	TGCGCCAGCAGCTTTGGTGGGGGACAGGGGCCCTACGAGCAGTACTTC
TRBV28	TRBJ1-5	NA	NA	CASSPHRSTPKHF	TGTGCCAGCAGTCCCCACCGATCCACACCTAAGCATTTT
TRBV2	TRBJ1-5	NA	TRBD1	CASSDLGQGGGQPQHF	TGTGCCAGCAGTGACCTAGGACAGGGTGGAGGTCAGCCCCAGCATTTT
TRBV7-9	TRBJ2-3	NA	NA	CASSPRPAGTRDTQYF	TGTGCCAGCAGCCCCCGTCCTGCCGGAACCAGAGATACGCAGTATTTT
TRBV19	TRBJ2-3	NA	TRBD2	CASSMAGGRTDTQYF	TGTGCCAGTAGTATGGCGGGGGGCAGAACAGATACGCAGTATTTT
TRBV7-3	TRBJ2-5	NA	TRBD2	CASNSGGPQETQYF	TGTGCCAGCAACTCGGGGGGACCACAAGAGACCCAGTACTTC
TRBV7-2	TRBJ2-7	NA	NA	CASSLGGQGGREQYF	TGTGCCAGCAGCTTAGGTGGGCAGGGGGGTAGGGAGCAGTACTTC
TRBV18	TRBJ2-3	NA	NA	CASSRTDTQYF	TGTGCCAGCTCCCGCACAGATACGCAGTATTTT
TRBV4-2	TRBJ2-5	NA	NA	CASSQTGTSLGETQYF	TGTGCCAGCAGCCAAACTGGGACCAGCTTAGGGGAGACCCAGTACTTC
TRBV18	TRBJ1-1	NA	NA	CASSQGTDEAFF	TGTGCCAGCTCTCAAGGGACGGATGAAGCTTTCTTT
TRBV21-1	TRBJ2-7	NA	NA	CAKMGSGRSYEQYF	TGTGCTAAAATGGGGAGCGGGAGATCCTACGAGCAGTACTTC
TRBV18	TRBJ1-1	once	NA	CASSPPANTEAFF	TGTGCCAGCTCACCCCCCGCGAACACTGAAGCTTTCTTT
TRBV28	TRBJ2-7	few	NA	CASSSDRPGEQYF	TGTGCCAGCAGTTCCGACAGGCCTGGCGAGCAGTACTTC
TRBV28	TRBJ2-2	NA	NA	CASSLWTGRDTGELFF	TGTGCCAGCAGTTTATGGACAGGGAGGGACACCGGGGAGCTGTTTTTT
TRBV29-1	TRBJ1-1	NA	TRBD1	CSARTGEPEAFF	TGCAGCGCTCGGACAGGAGAACCTGAAGCTTTCTTT
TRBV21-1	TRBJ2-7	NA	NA	CASSTGQGAYYEQYF	TGTGCCAGCAGCACTGGTCAGGGGGCCTACTACGAGCAGTACTTC
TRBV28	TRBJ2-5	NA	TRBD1	CASTPGGDRGQTQYF	TGTGCCAGCACCCCCGGGGGGGACAGGGGTCAGACCCAGTACTTC
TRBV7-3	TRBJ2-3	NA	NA	CASSPGREGTQYF	TGTGCCAGCAGCCCCGGGCGGGAAGGCACGCAGTATTTT
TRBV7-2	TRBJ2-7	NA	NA	CASSLGVVPPGQYF	TGTGCCAGCAGCTTAGGGGTGGTCCCTCCCGGGCAGTACTTC
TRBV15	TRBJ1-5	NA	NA	CATSRDHQPQHF	TGTGCCACCAGCAGAGACCATCAGCCCCAGCATTTT
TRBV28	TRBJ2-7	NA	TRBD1	CASRGSGQAYEQYF	TGTGCCAGCAGGGGGTCCGGACAGGCTTACGAGCAGTACTTC
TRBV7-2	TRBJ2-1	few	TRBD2	CASSLGGPGGEQFF	TGTGCCAGCAGCTTAGGCGGCCCGGGGGGTGAGCAGTTCTTC
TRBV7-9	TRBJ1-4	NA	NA	CASSLVGRSEKLFF	TGTGCCAGCAGCTTAGTGGGCAGGTCAGAAAAACTGTTTTTT
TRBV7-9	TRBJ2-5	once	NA	CASSLVESLGYF	TGTGCCAGCAGCTTAGTGGAGTCCTTGGGGTACTTC
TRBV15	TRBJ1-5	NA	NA	CATSRDRGNQPQHF	TGTGCCACCAGCAGAGATAGGGGAAATCAGCCCCAGCATTTT
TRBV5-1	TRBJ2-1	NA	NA	CASSTGPTGEQFF	TGCGCCAGCAGCACGGGACCCACGGGAGAGCAGTTCTTC
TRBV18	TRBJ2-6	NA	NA	CASSPPGAVRSNVLTF	TGTGCCAGCTCACCACCCGGGGCCGTCCGATCCAACGTCCTGACTTTC
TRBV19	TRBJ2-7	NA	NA	CASTRALGPYEQYF	TGTGCCAGTACGAGGGCCCTGGGCCCCTACGAGCAGTACTTC
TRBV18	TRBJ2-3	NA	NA	CASSPGTGVADTQYF	TGTGCCAGCTCACCCGGGACGGGGGTGGCAGATACGCAGTATTTT
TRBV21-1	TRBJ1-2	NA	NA	CASSPRMGSNYGYTF	TGTGCCAGCAGCCCCCGAATGGGGTCCAACTATGGCTACACCTTC
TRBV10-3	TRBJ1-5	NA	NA	CAISESNESNQPQHF	TGTGCCATCAGTGAGTCGAACGAGAGCAATCAGCCCCAGCATTTT
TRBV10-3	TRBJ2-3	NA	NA	CAISDHGGGSGTDTQYF	TGTGCCATCAGTGATCATGGGGGGGGCAGCGGCACAGATACGCAGTATTTT
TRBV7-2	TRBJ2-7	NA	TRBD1	CASSSLDRVGYEQYF	TGTGCCAGCAGCTCCCTAGACAGGGTGGGATACGAGCAGTACTTC
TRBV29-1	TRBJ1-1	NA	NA	CSVEGRRGTEAFF	TGCAGCGTTGAAGGCAGGAGGGGGACTGAAGCTTTCTTT
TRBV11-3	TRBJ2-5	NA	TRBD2	CASSSTAGETQYF	TGTGCCAGCAGCTCCACAGCGGGGGAGACCCAGTACTTC
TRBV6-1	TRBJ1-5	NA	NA	CASSVDSPNQPQHF	TGTGCCAGCAGTGTGGACAGCCCCAATCAGCCCCAGCATTTT
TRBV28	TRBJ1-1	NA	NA	CASSSRATRGAFF	TGTGCCAGCAGTTCCCGGGCTACAAGAGGGGCTTTCTTT
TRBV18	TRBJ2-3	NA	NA	CASSPTGGAFTDTQYF	TGTGCCAGCTCACCCACCGGCGGGGCATTCACAGATACGCAGTATTTT
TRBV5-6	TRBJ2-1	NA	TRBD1	CASSLVGTGGFHEQFF	TGTGCCAGCAGCTTGGTCGGGACAGGGGGCTTCCATGAGCAGTTCTTC
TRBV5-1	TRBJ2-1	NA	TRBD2	CASGTGGRIF	TGCGCCAGTGGAACAGGCGGGAGGATCTTC
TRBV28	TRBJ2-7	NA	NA	CASSLFSWRQPYEQYF	TGTGCCAGCAGTTTATTCTCCTGGCGGCAACCCTACGAGCAGTACTTC
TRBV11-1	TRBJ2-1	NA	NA	CASRPRGGGIREQFF	TGTGCCAGCAGACCCCGTGGGGGGGGCATTCGGGAGCAGTTCTTC
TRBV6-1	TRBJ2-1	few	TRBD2	CASSPLAGAYNEQFF	TGTGCCAGCAGTCCCCTAGCGGGGGCCTACAATGAGCAGTTCTTC
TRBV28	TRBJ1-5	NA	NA	CASSAPRGPQHF	TGTGCCAGCAGTGCCCCCCGGGGGCCCCAGCATTTT
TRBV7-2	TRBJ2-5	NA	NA	CASSLLGGAGPQETQYF	TGTGCCAGCAGCTTATTAGGGGGGGCTGGTCCCCAAGAGACCCAGTACTTC
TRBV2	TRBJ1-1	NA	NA	CASSEAVEAFF	TGTGCCAGCAGTGAGGCGGTCGAAGCTTTCTTT
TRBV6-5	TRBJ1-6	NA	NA	CASRPTRGVSSPLHF	TGTGCCAGCAGGCCCACCAGGGGTGTAAGTTCACCCCTCCACTTT
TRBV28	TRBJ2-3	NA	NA	CASNTKGPRGDTQYF	TGTGCCAGCAACACGAAGGGGCCCCGGGGAGATACGCAGTATTTT
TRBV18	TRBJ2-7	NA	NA	CASSPGVAQYEQYF	TGTGCCAGCTCACCAGGGGTAGCCCAATACGAGCAGTACTTC
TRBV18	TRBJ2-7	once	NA	CASSLQSSYEQYF	TGTGCCAGCTCACTCCAGAGCTCCTACGAGCAGTACTTC
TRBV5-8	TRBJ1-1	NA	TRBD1	CASSLGQGLGTEAFF	TGTGCCAGCAGCTTGGGACAGGGATTGGGGACTGAAGCTTTCTTT
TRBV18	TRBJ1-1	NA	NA	CASSRDGLGSNTEAFF	TGTGCCAGCTCACGGGACGGTTTGGGTTCGAACACTGAAGCTTTCTTT
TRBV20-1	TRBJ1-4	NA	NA	CSASNREKLFF	TGCAGTGCTAGTAACCGGGAAAAACTGTTTTTT
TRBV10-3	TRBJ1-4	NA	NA	CAISEFGSSEKLFF	TGTGCCATCAGTGAGTTTGGCAGTTCTGAAAAACTGTTTTTT
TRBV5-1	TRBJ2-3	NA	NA	CASSATRGLTDTQYF	TGCGCCAGCAGCGCCACCAGGGGACTAACAGATACGCAGTATTTT
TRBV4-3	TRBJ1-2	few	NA	CASSQAFGGNYGYTF	TGCGCCAGCAGCCAGGCCTTCGGGGGGAACTATGGCTACACCTTC
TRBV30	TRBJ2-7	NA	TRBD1	CAWSAGQDYEQYF	TGTGCCTGGAGTGCTGGACAGGATTACGAGCAGTACTTC
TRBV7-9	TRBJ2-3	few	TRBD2	CASSLVGTSWGTDTQYF	TGTGCCAGCAGCTTAGTCGGGACTAGCTGGGGCACAGATACGCAGTATTTT
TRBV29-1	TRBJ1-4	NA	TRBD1	CSAQGAPSGKLFF	TGCAGCGCACAGGGGGCCCCGAGTGGGAAACTGTTTTTT
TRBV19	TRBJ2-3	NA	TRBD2	CASSRSGSLVPQYF	TGTGCCAGTAGTAGAAGCGGGAGCCTCGTTCCGCAGTATTTT